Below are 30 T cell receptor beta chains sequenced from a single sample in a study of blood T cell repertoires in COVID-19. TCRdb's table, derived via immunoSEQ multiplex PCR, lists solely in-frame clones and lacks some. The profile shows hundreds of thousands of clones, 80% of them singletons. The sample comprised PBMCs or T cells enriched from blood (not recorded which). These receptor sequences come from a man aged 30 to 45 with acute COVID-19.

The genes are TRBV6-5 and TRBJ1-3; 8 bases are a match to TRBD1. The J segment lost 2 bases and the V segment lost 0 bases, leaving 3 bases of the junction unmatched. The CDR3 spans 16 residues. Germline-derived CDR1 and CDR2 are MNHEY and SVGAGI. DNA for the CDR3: TGTGCCAGCAGTTACTCGGACAGGGCAGCTGGAAACACCATATATTTT. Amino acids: CASSYSDRAAGNTIYF.

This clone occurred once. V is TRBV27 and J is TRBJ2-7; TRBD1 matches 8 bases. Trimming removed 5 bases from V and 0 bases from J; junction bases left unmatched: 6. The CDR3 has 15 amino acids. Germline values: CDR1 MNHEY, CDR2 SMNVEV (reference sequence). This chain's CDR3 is CASSGTGLSSYEQYF. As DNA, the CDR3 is TGTGCCAGCAGTGGGACAGGCCTCAGCTCCTACGAGCAGTACTTC.

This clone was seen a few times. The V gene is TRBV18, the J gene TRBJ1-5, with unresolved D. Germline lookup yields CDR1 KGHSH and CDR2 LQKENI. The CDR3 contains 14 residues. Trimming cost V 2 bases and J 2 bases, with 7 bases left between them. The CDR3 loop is CASSPSQGNQPQHF. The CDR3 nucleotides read TGTGCCAGCTCACCATCGCAGGGCAATCAGCCCCAGCATTTT.

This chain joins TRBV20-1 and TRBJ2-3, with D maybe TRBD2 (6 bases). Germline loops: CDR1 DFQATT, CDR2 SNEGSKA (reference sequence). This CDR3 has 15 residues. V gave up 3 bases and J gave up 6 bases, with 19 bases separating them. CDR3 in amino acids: CSASPRDSWRDTQYF. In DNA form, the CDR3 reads TGCAGTGCTAGTCCTCGGGACTCCTGGCGTGATACGCAGTATTTT.

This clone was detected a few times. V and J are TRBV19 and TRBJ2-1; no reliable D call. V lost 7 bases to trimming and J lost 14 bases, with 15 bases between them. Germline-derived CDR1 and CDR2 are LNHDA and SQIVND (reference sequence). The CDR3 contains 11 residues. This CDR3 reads CASIEVGLEFF. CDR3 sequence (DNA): TGTGCCAGTATCGAGGTTGGCCTAGAGTTCTTC. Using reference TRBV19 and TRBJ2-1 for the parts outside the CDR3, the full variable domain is DGGITQSPKYLFRKEGQNVTLSCEQNLNHDAMYWYRQDPGQGLRLIYYSQIVNDFQKGDIAEGYSVSREKKESFPLTVTSAQKNPTAFYLCASIEVGLEFFGPGTRLTVL.

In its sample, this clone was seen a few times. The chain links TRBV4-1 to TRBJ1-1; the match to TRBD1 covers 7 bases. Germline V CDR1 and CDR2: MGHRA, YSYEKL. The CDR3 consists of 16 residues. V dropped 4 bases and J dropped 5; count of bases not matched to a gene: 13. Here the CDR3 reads CASSPILNRGRTEAFF. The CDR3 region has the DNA TGCGCCAGCAGCCCTATATTGAACAGGGGACGAACTGAAGCTTTCTTT.

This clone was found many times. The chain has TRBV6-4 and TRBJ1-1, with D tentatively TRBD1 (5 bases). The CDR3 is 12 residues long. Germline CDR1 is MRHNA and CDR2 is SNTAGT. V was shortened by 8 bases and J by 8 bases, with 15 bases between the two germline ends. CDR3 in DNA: TGTGCCAGCGACCTGCAGGGAGGCGAAGCTTTCTTT. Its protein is CASDLQGGEAFF.

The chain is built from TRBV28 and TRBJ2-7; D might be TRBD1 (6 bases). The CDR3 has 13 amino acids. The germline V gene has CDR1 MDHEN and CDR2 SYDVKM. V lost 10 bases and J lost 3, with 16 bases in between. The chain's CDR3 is CATGTGLDYEQYF. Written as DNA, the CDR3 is TGTGCCACGGGAACAGGGCTTGACTACGAGCAGTACTTC.

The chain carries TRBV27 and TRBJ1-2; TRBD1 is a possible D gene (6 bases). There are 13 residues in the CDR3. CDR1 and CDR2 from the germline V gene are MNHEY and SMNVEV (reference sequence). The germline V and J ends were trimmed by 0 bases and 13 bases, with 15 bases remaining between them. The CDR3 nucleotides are TGTGCCAGCAGTTTATCTACAGGGAACGTCCCCACCTTC. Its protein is CASSLSTGNVPTF.

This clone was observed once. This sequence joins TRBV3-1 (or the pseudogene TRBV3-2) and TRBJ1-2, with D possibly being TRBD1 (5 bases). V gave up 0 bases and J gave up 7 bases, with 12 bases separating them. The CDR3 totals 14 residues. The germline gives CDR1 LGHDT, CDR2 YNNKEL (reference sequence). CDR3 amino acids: CASSQDFATGGYTF. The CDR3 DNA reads TGTGCCAGCAGCCAAGACTTTGCCACAGGTGGCTACACCTTC.

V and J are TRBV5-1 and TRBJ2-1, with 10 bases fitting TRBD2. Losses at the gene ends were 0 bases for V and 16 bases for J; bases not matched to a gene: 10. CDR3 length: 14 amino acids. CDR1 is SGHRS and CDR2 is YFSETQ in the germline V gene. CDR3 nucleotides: TGCGCCAGCAGCTTGGGGCTAGCGGGGGCCCAAGGCTTCTTC. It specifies CASSLGLAGAQGFF.

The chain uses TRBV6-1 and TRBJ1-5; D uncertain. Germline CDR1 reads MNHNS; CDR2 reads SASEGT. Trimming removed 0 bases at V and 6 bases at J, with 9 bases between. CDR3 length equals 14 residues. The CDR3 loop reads CASSEARFGQPQHF. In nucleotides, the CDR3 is TGTGCCAGCAGTGAAGCGCGTTTCGGTCAGCCCCAGCATTTT.

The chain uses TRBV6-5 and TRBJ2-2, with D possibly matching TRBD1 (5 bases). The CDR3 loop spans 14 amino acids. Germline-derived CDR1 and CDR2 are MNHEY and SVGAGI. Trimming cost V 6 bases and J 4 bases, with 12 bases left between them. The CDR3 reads CASRFFRGTGELFF. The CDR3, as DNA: TGTGCCAGCAGGTTTTTTAGGGGCACCGGGGAGCTGTTTTTT.

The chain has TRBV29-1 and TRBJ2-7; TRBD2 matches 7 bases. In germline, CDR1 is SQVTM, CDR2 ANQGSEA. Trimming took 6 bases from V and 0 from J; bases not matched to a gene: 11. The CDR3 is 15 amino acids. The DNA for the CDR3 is TGCAGCGTGTTCGGGGGGACCGCCAGCTCCTACGAGCAGTACTTC. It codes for CSVFGGTASSYEQYF.

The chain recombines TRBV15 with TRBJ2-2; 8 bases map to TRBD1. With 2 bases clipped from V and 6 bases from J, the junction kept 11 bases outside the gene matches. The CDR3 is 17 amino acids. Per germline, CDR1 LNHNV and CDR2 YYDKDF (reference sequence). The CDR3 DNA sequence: TGTGCCACCAGCAGAAATTTTGGGCAGGGGGCATCCGGGGAGCTGTTTTTT. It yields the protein CATSRNFGQGASGELFF. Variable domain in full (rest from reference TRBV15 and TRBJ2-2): DAMVIQNPRYQVTQFGKPVTLSCSQTLNHNVMYWYQQKSSQAPKLLFHYYDKDFNNEADTPDNFQSRRPNTSFCFLDIRSPGLGDTAMYLCATSRNFGQGASGELFFGEGSRLTVL.

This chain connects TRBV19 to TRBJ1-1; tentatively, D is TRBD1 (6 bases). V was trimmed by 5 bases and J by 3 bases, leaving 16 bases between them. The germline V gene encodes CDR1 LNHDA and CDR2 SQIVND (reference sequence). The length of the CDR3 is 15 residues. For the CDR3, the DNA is TGTGCCAGTAGTCCATCCACAGGGTTGGACACTGAAGCTTTCTTT. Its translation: CASSPSTGLDTEAFF.

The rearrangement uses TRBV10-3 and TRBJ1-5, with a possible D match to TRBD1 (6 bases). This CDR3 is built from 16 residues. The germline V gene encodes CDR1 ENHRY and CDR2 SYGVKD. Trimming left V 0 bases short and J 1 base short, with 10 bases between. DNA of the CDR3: TGTGCCATCAGTGAGTCGGGGGGGCCCAGCAATCAGCCCCAGCATTTT. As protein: CAISESGGPSNQPQHF.

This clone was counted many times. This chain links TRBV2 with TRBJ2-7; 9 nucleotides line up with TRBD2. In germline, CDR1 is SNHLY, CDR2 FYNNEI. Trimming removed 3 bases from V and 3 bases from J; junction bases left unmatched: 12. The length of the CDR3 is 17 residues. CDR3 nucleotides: TGTGCCAGCAGTGATCTTCGCGCTAGCGGGATTCTCTACGAGCAGTACTTC. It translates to CASSDLRASGILYEQYF.

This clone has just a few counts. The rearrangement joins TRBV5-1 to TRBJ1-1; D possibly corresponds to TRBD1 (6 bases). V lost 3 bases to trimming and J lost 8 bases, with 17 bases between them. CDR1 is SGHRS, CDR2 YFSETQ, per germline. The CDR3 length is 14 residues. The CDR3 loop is CASSSHRVSGEAFF. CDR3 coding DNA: TGCGCCAGCAGCTCCCACAGGGTATCGGGCGAAGCTTTCTTT.

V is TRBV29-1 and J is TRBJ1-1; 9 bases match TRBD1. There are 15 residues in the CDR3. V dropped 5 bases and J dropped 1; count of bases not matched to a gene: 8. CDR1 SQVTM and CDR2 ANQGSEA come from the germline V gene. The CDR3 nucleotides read TGCAGCGTTCTGGGACAGGGCGACGGGAACACTGAAGCTTTCTTT. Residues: CSVLGQGDGNTEAFF.

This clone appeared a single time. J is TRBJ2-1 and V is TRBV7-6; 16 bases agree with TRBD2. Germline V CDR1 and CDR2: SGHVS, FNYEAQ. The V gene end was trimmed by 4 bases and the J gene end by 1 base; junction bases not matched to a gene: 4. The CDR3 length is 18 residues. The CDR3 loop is CASSWGLAGGQSYNEQFF. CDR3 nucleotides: TGTGCCAGCAGCTGGGGACTAGCGGGGGGGCAGTCCTACAATGAGCAGTTCTTC.

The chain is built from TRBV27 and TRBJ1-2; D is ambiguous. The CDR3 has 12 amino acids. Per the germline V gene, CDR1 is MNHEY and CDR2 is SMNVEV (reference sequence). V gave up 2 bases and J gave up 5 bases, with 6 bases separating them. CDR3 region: CASSLAGYGYTF. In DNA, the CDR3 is TGTGCCAGCAGTTTAGCGGGGTATGGCTACACCTTC.

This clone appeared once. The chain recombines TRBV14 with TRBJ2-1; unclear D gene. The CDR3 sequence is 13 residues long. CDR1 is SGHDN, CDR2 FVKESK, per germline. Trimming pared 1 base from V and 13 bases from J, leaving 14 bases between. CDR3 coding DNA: TGTGCCAGCAGCCAAGCCCTGTTGACACCCCAGTTCTTC. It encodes CASSQALLTPQFF. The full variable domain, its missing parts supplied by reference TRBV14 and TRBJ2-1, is EAGVTQFPSHSVIEKGQTVTLRCDPISGHDNLYWYRRVMGKEIKFLLHFVKESKQDESGMPNNRFLAERTGGTYSTLKVQPAELEDSGVYFCASSQALLTPQFFGPGTRLTVL.

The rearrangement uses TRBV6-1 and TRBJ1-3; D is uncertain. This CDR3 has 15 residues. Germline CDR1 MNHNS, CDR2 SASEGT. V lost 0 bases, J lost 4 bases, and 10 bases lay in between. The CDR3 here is CASSEAWRQGNTIYF. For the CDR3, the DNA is TGTGCCAGCAGTGAAGCGTGGCGGCAGGGAAACACCATATATTTT.

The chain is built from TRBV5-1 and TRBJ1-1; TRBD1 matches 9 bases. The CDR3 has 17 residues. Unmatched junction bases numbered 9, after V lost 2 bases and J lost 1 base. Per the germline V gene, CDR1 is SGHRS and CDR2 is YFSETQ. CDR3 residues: CASSFTFGTGRNTEAFF. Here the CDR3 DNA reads TGCGCCAGCAGCTTCACCTTCGGGACAGGGCGGAACACTGAAGCTTTCTTT.

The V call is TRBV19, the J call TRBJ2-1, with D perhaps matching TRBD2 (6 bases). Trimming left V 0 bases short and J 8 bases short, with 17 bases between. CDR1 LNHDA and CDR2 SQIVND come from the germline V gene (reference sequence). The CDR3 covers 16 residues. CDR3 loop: CASSIELGGLADEQFF. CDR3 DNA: TGTGCCAGTAGTATAGAGTTGGGAGGTCTGGCGGATGAGCAGTTCTTC.

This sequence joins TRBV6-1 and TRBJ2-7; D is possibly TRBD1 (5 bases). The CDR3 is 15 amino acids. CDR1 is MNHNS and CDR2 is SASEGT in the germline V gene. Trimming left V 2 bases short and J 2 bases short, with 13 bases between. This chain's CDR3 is CASSEPPRGTYEQYF. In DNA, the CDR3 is TGTGCCAGCAGTGAACCCCCAAGGGGAACCTACGAGCAGTACTTC.

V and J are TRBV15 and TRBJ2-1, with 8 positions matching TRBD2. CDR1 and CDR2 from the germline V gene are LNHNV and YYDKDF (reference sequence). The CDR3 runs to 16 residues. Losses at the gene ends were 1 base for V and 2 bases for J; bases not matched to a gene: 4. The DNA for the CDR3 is TGTGCCACCAGCAGAGCGGGTAGCGGGACCTACAATGAGCAGTTCTTC. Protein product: CATSRAGSGTYNEQFF.

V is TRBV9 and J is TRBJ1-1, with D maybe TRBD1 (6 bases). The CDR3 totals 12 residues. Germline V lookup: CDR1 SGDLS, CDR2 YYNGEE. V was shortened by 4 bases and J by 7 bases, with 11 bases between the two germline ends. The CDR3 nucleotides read TGTGCCAGCAGCCCCGAGGACAGTGAAGCTTTCTTT. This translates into CASSPEDSEAFF.

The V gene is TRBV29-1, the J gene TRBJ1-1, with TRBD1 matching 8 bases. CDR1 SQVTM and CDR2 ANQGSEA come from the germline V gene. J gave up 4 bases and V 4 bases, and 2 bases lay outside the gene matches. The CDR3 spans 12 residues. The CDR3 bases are TGCAGCGTTGCCGGGACAGGCACTGAAGCTTTCTTT. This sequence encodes CSVAGTGTEAFF.